These 3 T cell receptor beta chains came from one sample sequenced in a study of post-analysis software for immune sequencing data. Regarding the study as a whole: Relative to controls, patients had about five TRBV segments at higher frequency, with TRBV5-6, TRBV5-1 and TRBV20-1 among these.

For these receptors, no antigen is known. Unique molecular identifiers had been added to the TCR beta cDNA libraries. TCRdb itself ran the PCR reads through MiXCR, one entry per CDR3 protein. This repertoire shows some 240,000 distinct CDR3 sequences, roughly a third found once; its top ten account for under 5.5%. What was sequenced was blood. The receptors here all came from a girl under 18 with multiple sclerosis.

This clonotype was seen repeatedly, ten times or more. The gene calls are TRBV12-3 or TRBV12-4 and TRBJ2-4, with D tentatively TRBD1 or TRBD2 (5 bases each). Trimming shortened V by 5 bases and J by 0 bases, and 14 bases separated the two germline ends. This CDR3 comprises 16 residues. The CDR3 DNA reads as TGTGCCAGCAGTGTTCATGGGACGCTAGCCAAAAACATTCAGTACTTC. Amino acid sequence: CASSVHGTLAKNIQYF.

The rearrangement uses TRBV6-1 and TRBJ2-1; tentatively, D is TRBD2 (5 bases). Germline V lookup: CDR1 MNHNS, CDR2 SASEGT. This CDR3 region has 16 residues. V was shortened by 6 bases and J by 0 bases, with 15 bases between the two germline ends. CDR3 in DNA: TGTGCCAGCAGGCGAGGTCCCGGGAACTCCTACAATGAGCAGTTCTTC. Translating it yields CASRRGPGNSYNEQFF.

On this clonotype: A single base separates this from a much larger clone, so it may be a read error. The chain carries TRBV6-5 and TRBJ1-6; perhaps TRBD1 as D (6 bases). V was pared by 1 base and J by 3 bases, with 19 bases between. The CDR3 has 19 amino acids. Germline V gene sequence: CDR1 MNHEY, CDR2 SVGAGI. In DNA form, the CDR3 reads TGTGCCAGCAGTTACTACTCCGGGGGGCCGAGCTTCTATAATTCACCCCTCCACTTT. Translation gives CASSYYSGGPSFYNSPLHF.